These T cell receptor beta chains were read from a single sample in a study of regulatory and conventional T cells in RAG deficiency. Using immunoSEQ multiplex PCR, the repertoire was profiled, and TCRdb retains in-frame clones only, with some absent. Here the sample spans 45,000 to 50,000 clones, 80% to 90% being singletons. These data were also filed under a second study, of regulatory T cells.

The specimen was CD4+ effector T cells sorted from blood. All receptors derive from a human donor in good health. The CDR3 runs from the conserved cysteine through the conserved F or W. D genes are given only for firm matches. Part of the rows lack a size; the others show once, few, many or a class for expanded clones.

v_gene	d_gene	abundance	j_gene	CDR3nt	CDR3aa
TRBV11-3	NA	NA	TRBJ2-1	TGTGCCACCGCCCTAGGGACCAGCTCCTACAATGAGCAGTTCTTC	CATALGTSSYNEQFF
TRBV18	TRBD2	once	TRBJ2-1	TGTGCCACTTTGAAGGGACTAGCGGGAATGAGCTCCTACAATGAGCAGTTCTTC	CATLKGLAGMSSYNEQFF
TRBV19	TRBD2	once	TRBJ2-7	TGTGCCAGTAGTCCCGTCCCTGGCGTAGCGGGGCCCCGCTACGAGCAGTACTTC	CASSPVPGVAGPRYEQYF
TRBV21-1	NA	NA	TRBJ2-3	TGTGCCAGCAGCAGTCCACGGCTAGAACTAGCGGGACCAGATACGCAGTATTTT	CASSSPRLELAGPDTQYF
TRBV28	NA	NA	TRBJ2-7	TGTGCCAGCAGTCCCCAGACAGGATTTACCTACGAGCAGTACTTC	CASSPQTGFTYEQYF
TRBV28	NA	NA	TRBJ1-5	TGTGCCAGCTACGTCCGCTCGGGGTTGGGACATCGGCAGCCCCAGCATTTT	CASYVRSGLGHRQPQHF
TRBV7-9	NA	NA	TRBJ1-1	TGTGCCAGCAGCTTAGAAGAGAACACTGAAGCTTTCTTT	CASSLEENTEAFF
TRBV11-2	NA	NA	TRBJ2-3	TGTGCCAGCAGCTCCGGCCCAGGAGATACGCAGTATTTT	CASSSGPGDTQYF
TRBV28	NA	NA	TRBJ2-6	TGTGCCAGCAGTTTGATGGCGGGGAGCTCTGGGGCCAACGTCCTGACTTTC	CASSLMAGSSGANVLTF
TRBV30	NA	NA	TRBJ2-5	TGTGCCTGGACCCGGACTGTGTTGGAGACCCAGTACTTC	CAWTRTVLETQYF
TRBV6-6	NA	NA	TRBJ1-5	TGTGCCAGCTCCGGCGGAGTGGGTGGTGGACAGCCCCAGCATTTT	CASSGGVGGGQPQHF
TRBV14	TRBD2	NA	TRBJ2-5	TGTGCCAGCAGCCAAGATTGGGGACTAGCGGGGCAAGAGACCCAGTACTTC	CASSQDWGLAGQETQYF
TRBV7-2	TRBD1	NA	TRBJ2-7	TGTGCCAGCAGCCGGGGACAGGGATTGAGCGAGCAGTACTTC	CASSRGQGLSEQYF
TRBV10-1	TRBD2	NA	TRBJ2-1	TGCGCCAGCAGTCCTAGCGGGGCACCCTACAATGAGCAGTTCTTC	CASSPSGAPYNEQFF
TRBV12-5	NA	NA	TRBJ1-1	TGTGCTAGTGGTTTGGGGGTGAACACTGAAGCTTTCTTT	CASGLGVNTEAFF
TRBV7-6	NA	NA	TRBJ2-5	TGTGCCAGCAGCTTAGCCGGGGGTGGAGAGACCCAGTACTTC	CASSLAGGGETQYF
TRBV9	NA	NA	TRBJ1-5	TGTGCCAGCAGCCCAGCTGACAGGTACGGATATAGCAATCAGCCCCAGCATTTT	CASSPADRYGYSNQPQHF